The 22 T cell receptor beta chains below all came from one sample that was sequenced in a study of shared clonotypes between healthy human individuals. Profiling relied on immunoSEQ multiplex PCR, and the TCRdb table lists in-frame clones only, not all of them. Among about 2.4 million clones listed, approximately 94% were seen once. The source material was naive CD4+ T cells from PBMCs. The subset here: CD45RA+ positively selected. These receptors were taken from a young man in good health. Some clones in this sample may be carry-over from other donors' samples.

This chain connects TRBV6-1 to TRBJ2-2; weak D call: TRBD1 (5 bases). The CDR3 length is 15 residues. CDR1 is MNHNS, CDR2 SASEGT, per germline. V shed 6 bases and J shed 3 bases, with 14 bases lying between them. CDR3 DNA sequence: TGTGCCAGCAGAGGTAGCCAGGGTGACACCGGGGAGCTGTTTTTT. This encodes CASRGSQGDTGELFF.

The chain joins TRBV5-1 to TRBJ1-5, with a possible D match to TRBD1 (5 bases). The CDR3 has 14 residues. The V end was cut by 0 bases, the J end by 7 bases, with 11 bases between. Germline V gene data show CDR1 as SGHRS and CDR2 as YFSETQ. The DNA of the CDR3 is TGCGCCAGCAGCTTGGACCAGGGTATCCAGCCCCAGCATTTT. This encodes CASSLDQGIQPQHF.

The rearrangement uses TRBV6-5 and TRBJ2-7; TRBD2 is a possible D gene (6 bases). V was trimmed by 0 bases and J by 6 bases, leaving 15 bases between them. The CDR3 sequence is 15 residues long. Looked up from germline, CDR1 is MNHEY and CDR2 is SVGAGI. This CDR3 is CASSYSRGTQTEQYF. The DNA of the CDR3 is TGTGCCAGCAGTTACTCGAGAGGGACTCAGACCGAGCAGTACTTC.

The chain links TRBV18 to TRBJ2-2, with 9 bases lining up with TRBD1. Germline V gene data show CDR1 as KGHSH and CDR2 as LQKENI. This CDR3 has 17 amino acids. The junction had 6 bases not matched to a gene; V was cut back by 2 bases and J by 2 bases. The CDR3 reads CASSPSWDRVNTGELFF. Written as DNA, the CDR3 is TGTGCCAGCTCACCAAGCTGGGACAGGGTCAACACCGGGGAGCTGTTTTTT.

The CDR3 loop reads CASSWGRGQFF. The DNA for the CDR3 is TGTGCCAGCAGCTGGGGCAGGGGACAGTTCTTC. V gene TRBV28 combines with J gene TRBJ2-1; TRBD1 is a possible D gene (6 bases). V lost 6 bases, J lost 13 bases, and 13 bases lay in between. The CDR3 totals 11 residues. CDR1 MDHEN and CDR2 SYDVKM come from the germline V gene.

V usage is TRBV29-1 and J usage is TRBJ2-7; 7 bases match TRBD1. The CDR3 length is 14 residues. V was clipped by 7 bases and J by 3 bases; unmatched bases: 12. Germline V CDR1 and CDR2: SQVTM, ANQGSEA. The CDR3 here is CSDAGTAVGYEQYF. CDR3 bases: TGCAGCGACGCTGGGACAGCGGTCGGCTACGAGCAGTACTTC.

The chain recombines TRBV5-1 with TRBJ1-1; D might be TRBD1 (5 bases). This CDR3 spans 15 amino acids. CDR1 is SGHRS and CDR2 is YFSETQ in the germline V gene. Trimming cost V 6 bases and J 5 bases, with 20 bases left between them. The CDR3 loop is CASNFLGPGNTEAFF. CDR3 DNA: TGCGCCAGCAACTTTCTGGGACCGGGAAATACTGAAGCTTTCTTT.

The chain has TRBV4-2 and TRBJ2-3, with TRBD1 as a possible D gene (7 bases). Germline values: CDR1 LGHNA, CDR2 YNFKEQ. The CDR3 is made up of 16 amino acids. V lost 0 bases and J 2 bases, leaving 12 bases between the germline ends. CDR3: CASSQERGRDTDTQYF. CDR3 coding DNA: TGTGCCAGCAGCCAAGAGAGGGGGCGGGACACAGATACGCAGTATTTT.

The CDR3 DNA reads TGTGCCAGCAGTTTATTGGGCCAGGCCAATCAGCCCCAGCATTTT. It translates to CASSLLGQANQPQHF. The J gene is TRBJ1-5, the V gene TRBV28, with D unresolved. From germline, CDR1 is MDHEN and CDR2 SYDVKM. The CDR3 consists of 15 residues. The ends were cut back, 1 base at V and 3 bases at J, with 10 bases in the middle. Filled out from reference TRBV28 and TRBJ1-5, the complete variable domain reads DVKVTQSSRYLVKRTGEKVFLECVQDMDHENMFWYRQDPGLGLRLIYFSYDVKMKEKGDIPEGYSVSREKKERFSLILESASTNQTSMYLCASSLLGQANQPQHFGDGTRLSIL.

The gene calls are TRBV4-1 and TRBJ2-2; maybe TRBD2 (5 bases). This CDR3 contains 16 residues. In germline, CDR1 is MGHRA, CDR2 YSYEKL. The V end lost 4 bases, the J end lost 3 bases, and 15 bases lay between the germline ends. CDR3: CASSPLVGSDTGELFF. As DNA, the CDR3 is TGCGCCAGCAGCCCTCTGGTGGGTAGCGACACCGGGGAGCTGTTTTTT.

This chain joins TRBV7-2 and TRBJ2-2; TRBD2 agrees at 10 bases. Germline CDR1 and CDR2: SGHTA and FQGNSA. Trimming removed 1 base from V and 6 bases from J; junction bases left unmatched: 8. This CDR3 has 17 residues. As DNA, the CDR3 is TGTGCCAGCAGCTTAGTCGGCCCAGCGGGAGGGCCCGGGGAGCTGTTTTTT. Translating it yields CASSLVGPAGGPGELFF.

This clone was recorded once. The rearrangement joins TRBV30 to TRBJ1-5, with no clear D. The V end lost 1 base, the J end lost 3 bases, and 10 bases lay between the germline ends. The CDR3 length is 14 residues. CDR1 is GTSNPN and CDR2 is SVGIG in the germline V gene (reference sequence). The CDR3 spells CAWSGPGYNQPQHF. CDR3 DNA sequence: TGTGCCTGGAGTGGGCCAGGCTACAATCAGCCCCAGCATTTT.

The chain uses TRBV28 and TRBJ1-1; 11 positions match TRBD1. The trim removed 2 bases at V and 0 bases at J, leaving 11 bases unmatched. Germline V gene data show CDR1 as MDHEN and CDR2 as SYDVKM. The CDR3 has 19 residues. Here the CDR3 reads CASSLGPSGTGGLNTEAFF. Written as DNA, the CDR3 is TGTGCCAGCAGTTTAGGGCCCTCCGGGACAGGGGGACTGAACACTGAAGCTTTCTTT. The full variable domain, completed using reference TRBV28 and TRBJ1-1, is DVKVTQSSRYLVKRTGEKVFLECVQDMDHENMFWYRQDPGLGLRLIYFSYDVKMKEKGDIPEGYSVSREKKERFSLILESASTNQTSMYLCASSLGPSGTGGLNTEAFFGQGTRLTVV.

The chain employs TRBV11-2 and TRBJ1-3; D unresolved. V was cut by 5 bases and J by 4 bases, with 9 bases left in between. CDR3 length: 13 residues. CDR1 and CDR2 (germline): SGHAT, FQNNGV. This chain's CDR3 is CASSSLTGNTIYF. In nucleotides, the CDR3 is TGTGCCAGCAGCAGCCTGACAGGAAACACCATATATTTT.

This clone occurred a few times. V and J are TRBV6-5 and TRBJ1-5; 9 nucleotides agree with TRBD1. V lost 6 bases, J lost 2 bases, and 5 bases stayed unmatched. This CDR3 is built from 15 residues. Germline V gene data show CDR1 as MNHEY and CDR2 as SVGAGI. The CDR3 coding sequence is TGTGCCAGCAGCTCACAGGGGGCAGGCAATCAGCCCCAGCATTTT. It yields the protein CASSSQGAGNQPQHF.

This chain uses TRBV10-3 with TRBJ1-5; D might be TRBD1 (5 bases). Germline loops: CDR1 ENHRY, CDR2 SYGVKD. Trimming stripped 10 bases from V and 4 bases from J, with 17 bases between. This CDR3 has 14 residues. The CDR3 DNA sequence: TGTGCCACTCGCCCGGGGTGGGGGAATCAGCCCCAGCATTTT. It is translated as CATRPGWGNQPQHF.

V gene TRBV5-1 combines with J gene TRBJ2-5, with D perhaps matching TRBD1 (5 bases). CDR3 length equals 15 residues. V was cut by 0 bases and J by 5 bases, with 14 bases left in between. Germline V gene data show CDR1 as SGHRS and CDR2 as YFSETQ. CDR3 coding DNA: TGCGCCAGCAGCTTGGGGCAGGGTAAGAGGGAGACCCAGTACTTC. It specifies CASSLGQGKRETQYF. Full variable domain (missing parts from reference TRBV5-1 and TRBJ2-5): KAGVTQTPRYLIKTRGQQVTLSCSPISGHRSVSWYQQTPGQGLQFLFEYFSETQRNKGNFPGRFSGRQFSNSRSEMNVSTLELGDSALYLCASSLGQGKRETQYFGPGTRLLVL.

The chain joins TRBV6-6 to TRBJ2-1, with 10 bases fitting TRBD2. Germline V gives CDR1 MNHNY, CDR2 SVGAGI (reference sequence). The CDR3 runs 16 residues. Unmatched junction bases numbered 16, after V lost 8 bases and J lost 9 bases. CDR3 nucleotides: TGTGCCAGCCGCTCCCCAAGGCTAGCGGGAGAGGTTGAGCAGTTCTTC. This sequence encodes CASRSPRLAGEVEQFF.

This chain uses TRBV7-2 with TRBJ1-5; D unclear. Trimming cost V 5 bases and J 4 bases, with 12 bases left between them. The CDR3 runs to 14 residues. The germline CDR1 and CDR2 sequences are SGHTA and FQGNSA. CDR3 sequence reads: CASSLKLANQPQHF. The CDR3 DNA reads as TGTGCCAGCAGCCTTAAGTTAGCTAATCAGCCCCAGCATTTT.

The CDR3 nucleotides read TGTGCCAGCAGCTCCCCCAGGGACAGTGAAAAACTGTTTTTT. The encoded protein is CASSSPRDSEKLFF. This sequence joins TRBV7-9 and TRBJ1-4; TRBD1 matches 7 bases. The CDR3 totals 14 residues. The J segment lost 7 bases and the V segment lost 4 bases, leaving 6 bases of the junction unmatched. Per germline, CDR1 SEHNR and CDR2 FQNEAQ (reference sequence).

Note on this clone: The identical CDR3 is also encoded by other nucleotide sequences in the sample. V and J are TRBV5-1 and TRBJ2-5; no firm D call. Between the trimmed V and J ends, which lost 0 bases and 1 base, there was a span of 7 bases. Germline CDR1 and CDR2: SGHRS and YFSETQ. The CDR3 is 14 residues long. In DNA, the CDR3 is TGCGCCAGCAGCTTGGTAGGAAGCCAAGAGACCCAGTACTTC. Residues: CASSLVGSQETQYF.

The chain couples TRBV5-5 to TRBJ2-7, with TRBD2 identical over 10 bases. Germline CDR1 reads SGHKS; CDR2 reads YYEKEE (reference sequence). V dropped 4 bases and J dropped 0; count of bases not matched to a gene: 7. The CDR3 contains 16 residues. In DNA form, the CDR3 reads TGTGCCAGCAGCGCTGCTAGCGGGAGAATCTCCTACGAGCAGTACTTC. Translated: CASSAASGRISYEQYF.